The next 22 T cell receptor beta chains were all read from a single sample in a study of blood T cell repertoires in COVID-19. Assay: immunoSEQ multiplex PCR; the TCRdb copy retains only in-frame clones and omits some. The profile shows around 260,000 clones, around 86% of them singletons. Sequencing was carried out using peripheral blood. Receptors originate from a middle-aged woman who had recovered from COVID-19.

For the CDR3, the DNA is TGCGCCAGCAGCGAACAGGGGGCGGAGGGCTACACCTTC. Its translation: CASSEQGAEGYTF. The chain combines TRBV5-1 with TRBJ1-2; TRBD1 matches 9 bases. Per the germline V gene, CDR1 is SGHRS and CDR2 is YFSETQ. The V and J ends lost 4 bases and 8 bases, in that order; junction bases with no gene match: 6. This CDR3 region has 13 residues.

Here the CDR3 reads CASSPWDSYTEAFF. DNA of the CDR3: TGTGCCAGCTCACCTTGGGACAGCTACACTGAAGCTTTCTTT. V usage is TRBV18 and J usage is TRBJ1-1; TRBD1 agrees at 7 bases. The CDR3 is 14 residues long. Germline CDR1 KGHSH, CDR2 LQKENI. V dropped 3 bases and J dropped 3; count of bases not matched to a gene: 4.

This chain joins TRBV3-1 (or the pseudogene TRBV3-2) and TRBJ2-5; 10 bases are a match to TRBD2. Looked up from germline, CDR1 is LGHDT and CDR2 is YNNKEL (reference sequence). V trimming: 1 base; J trimming: 2 bases; junction bases outside the gene matches: 4. This CDR3 region has 16 residues. The CDR3 coding sequence is TGTGCCAGCAGCCAAGGGCCAGCGGGGGGGCAAGAGACCCAGTACTTC. Amino acid sequence: CASSQGPAGGQETQYF.

In the case of this clone: Within the sample, other DNA sequences also encode this same CDR3. CDR3 amino acids: CASSGTSTDTQYF. CDR3 nucleotide sequence: TGCGCCAGTTCGGGTACTAGCACAGATACGCAGTATTTT. The chain has TRBV5-1 and TRBJ2-3; D ambiguous. The germline V gene encodes CDR1 SGHRS and CDR2 YFSETQ. V was cut by 8 bases and J by 0 bases, with 10 bases left in between. This CDR3 spans 13 amino acids. The variable domain in full, completed from reference TRBV5-1 and TRBJ2-3, reads KAGVTQTPRYLIKTRGQQVTLSCSPISGHRSVSWYQQTPGQGLQFLFEYFSETQRNKGNFPGRFSGRQFSNSRSEMNVSTLELGDSALYLCASSGTSTDTQYFGPGTRLTVL.

The chain carries TRBV5-1 and TRBJ2-7, with 7 bases lining up with TRBD1. The junction had 3 bases not matched to a gene; V was cut back by 0 bases and J by 3 bases. The CDR3 is 14 residues long. CDR1 and CDR2 from the germline V gene are SGHRS and YFSETQ. The CDR3 spells CASSLGGGFYEQYF. The CDR3 DNA sequence: TGCGCCAGCAGCTTGGGAGGGGGCTTCTACGAGCAGTACTTC.

The V gene is TRBV7-9, the J gene TRBJ1-1; no reliable D call. The CDR3 covers 15 residues. V lost 4 bases and J lost 0, with 12 bases in between. CDR1 and CDR2 from the germline V gene are SEHNR and FQNEAQ (reference sequence). CDR3 protein: CASSSGSIMNTEAFF. The CDR3 DNA is TGTGCCAGCAGCTCAGGATCTATCATGAACACTGAAGCTTTCTTT.

J is TRBJ1-4 and V is TRBV6-6, with 7 bases lining up with TRBD1. After removal of 5 bases from V and 8 bases from J, the junction contained 11 bases not matched to a gene. Germline V gives CDR1 MNHNY, CDR2 SVGAGI (reference sequence). This CDR3 comprises 15 residues. CDR3 residues: CASSAPRQGGEKLFF. The CDR3 bases are TGTGCCAGCAGTGCCCCCCGACAGGGCGGCGAAAAACTGTTTTTT.

With respect to this clone: The identical CDR3 is also encoded by other nucleotide sequences in the sample. This chain connects TRBV19 to TRBJ2-7; 8 nucleotides align to TRBD1. The J segment lost 4 bases and the V segment lost 6 bases, leaving 5 bases of the junction unmatched. Germline V gene lookup returns CDR1 LNHDA and CDR2 SQIVND (reference sequence). The CDR3 is made up of 13 amino acids. DNA for the CDR3: TGTGCCAGTAGCAGGACAGGGAATTACGAGCAGTACTTC. It is translated as CASSRTGNYEQYF.

The rearrangement links TRBV9 to TRBJ1-6; 9 nucleotides agree with TRBD1. Germline CDR1 is SGDLS and CDR2 is YYNGEE. The junction had 1 base not matched to a gene; V was cut back by 0 bases and J by 9 bases. This CDR3 contains 14 residues. The CDR3 DNA sequence: TGTGCCAGCAGCGTAGGGGACAGGGCTTCACCCCTCCACTTT. Protein: CASSVGDRASPLHF. The whole variable domain, filled in from reference TRBV9 and TRBJ1-6, reads DSGVTQTPKHLITATGQRVTLRCSPRSGDLSVYWYQQSLDQGLQFLIQYYNGEERAKGNILERFSAQQFPDLHSELNLSSLELGDSALYFCASSVGDRASPLHFGNGTRLTVT.

This rearrangement joins TRBV7-2 to TRBJ2-7; D unclear. V gave up 3 bases and J gave up 0 bases, with 9 bases separating them. The germline V gene has CDR1 SGHTA and CDR2 FQGNSA. There are 14 residues in the CDR3. CDR3 residues: CASSLRGYSYEQYF. The CDR3 DNA reads as TGTGCCAGCAGCTTGCGCGGATACTCCTACGAGCAGTACTTC.

Only one count was recorded for this clone. The chain joins TRBV12-3 or TRBV12-4 to TRBJ2-7, with a tentative D call TRBD1 (5 bases). V lost 7 bases and J lost 7, with 11 bases in between. The CDR3 has 11 residues. CDR3 region: CASTLGQEQYF. The CDR3 nucleotides read TGTGCCAGCACCCTGGGGCAGGAGCAGTACTTC.

This chain links TRBV11-2 with TRBJ2-5; 9 bases fit TRBD2. J lost 4 bases, V lost 5 bases, and 5 bases had no gene match. The CDR3 extends over 14 amino acids. CDR1 SGHAT and CDR2 FQNNGV come from the germline V gene. The DNA of the CDR3 is TGTGCCAGCAGCCATCCGGGACTAGCAGAGACCCAGTACTTC. Amino acid sequence: CASSHPGLAETQYF. The variable domain in full, completed from reference TRBV11-2 and TRBJ2-5, reads EAGVAQSPRYKIIEKRQSVAFWCNPISGHATLYWYQQILGQGPKLLIQFQNNGVVDDSQLPKDRFSAERLKGVDSTLKIQPAKLEDSAVYLCASSHPGLAETQYFGPGTRLLVL.

The chain couples TRBV6-1 to TRBJ2-4; 14 bases are a match to TRBD2. Trimming took 4 bases from V and 3 from J; bases not matched to a gene: 8. CDR3 size: 18 residues. Germline lookup yields CDR1 MNHNS and CDR2 SASEGT. The CDR3 coding sequence is TGTGCCAGCAGTGCGGGACTAGCGGGGGTTTTAGGCAAAAACATTCAGTACTTC. Translated: CASSAGLAGVLGKNIQYF.

This clone was recorded a few times. This chain links TRBV10-1 with TRBJ1-1; the D is unclear. The V gene lost 3 bases and the J gene lost 0 bases, with 11 bases spanning the gap. CDR3 length equals 15 residues. Germline CDR1 reads WNHNN; CDR2 reads SYGVQD (reference sequence). Here the CDR3 DNA reads TGCGCCAGCAGTGATTCCGGCGGGGTGAACACTGAAGCTTTCTTT. Translation: CASSDSGGVNTEAFF.

This chain links TRBV18 with TRBJ1-1; D uncertain. There are 14 residues in the CDR3. Per the germline V gene, CDR1 is KGHSH and CDR2 is LQKENI. Trimming cost V 3 bases and J 4 bases, with 12 bases left between them. In DNA form, the CDR3 reads TGTGCCAGCTCACCTGGGCCGGGGAGCACTGAAGCTTTCTTT. Amino acid sequence: CASSPGPGSTEAFF.

V is TRBV7-9 and J is TRBJ1-5, with 7 bases aligning to TRBD1. The CDR3 has 15 residues. V lost 2 bases to trimming and J lost 3 bases; unmatched junction nucleotides: 4. Germline CDR1 and CDR2: SEHNR and FQNEAQ (reference sequence). CDR3 DNA: TGTGCCAGCAGCTTATCGACAGGGTACAATCAGCCCCAGCATTTT. Protein product: CASSLSTGYNQPQHF.

This clone was counted once. V and J are TRBV29-1 and TRBJ2-5; D is ambiguous. CDR3 length: 12 residues. Trimming removed 4 bases at V and 1 base at J, with 7 bases between. In germline, CDR1 is SQVTM, CDR2 ANQGSEA. CDR3 sequence: CSVARLQETQYF. For the CDR3, the DNA is TGCAGCGTTGCTAGGCTCCAAGAGACCCAGTACTTC.

V is TRBV9 and J is TRBJ2-3; 7 bases agree with TRBD1. V lost 0 bases, J lost 5 bases, and 3 bases stayed unmatched. This CDR3 is built from 14 residues. Germline V gives CDR1 SGDLS, CDR2 YYNGEE. The CDR3 DNA reads as TGTGCCAGCAGCGTAGAAGGGGGCCAAGATACGCAGTATTTT. This codes for CASSVEGGQDTQYF.

The rearrangement links TRBV12-5 to TRBJ2-5, with 10 bases matching TRBD2. The V segment lost 4 bases and the J segment 5 bases; nucleotides outside the gene matches: 10. This CDR3 has 16 residues. Looked up from germline, CDR1 is LGHNT and CDR2 is FRNRAP. The CDR3, as DNA: TGTGCTAGTGGTTCCGAGAGCGGTAGCGGGGGGGAGACCCAGTACTTC. This translates into CASGSESGSGGETQYF.

The CDR3 protein is CASSLRSEGVRFF. The CDR3 coding sequence is TGTGCCAGCAGTTTAAGAAGCGAGGGGGTGCGGTTCTTC. V usage is TRBV12-3 or TRBV12-4 and J usage is TRBJ2-1, with TRBD1 as a possible D gene (6 bases). Trimming took off 2 bases at V and 15 bases at J, with 17 bases between the two ends. CDR3 size: 13 residues.

A word on this clone: This sample also contains other DNA sequences that code for the same CDR3. The chain recombines TRBV10-3 with TRBJ2-7, with 8 bases matching TRBD2. The V gene end was trimmed by 0 bases and the J gene end by 2 bases; junction bases not matched to a gene: 0. Germline CDR1 and CDR2: ENHRY and SYGVKD. The CDR3 length is 14 residues. Here the CDR3 reads CAISESRGAYEQYF. DNA of the CDR3: TGTGCCATCAGTGAGTCGCGGGGGGCCTACGAGCAGTACTTC.

The rearrangement joins TRBV3-1 (or the pseudogene TRBV3-2) to TRBJ2-7, with 9 nucleotides matching TRBD2. The V and J ends lost 2 bases and 0 bases, in that order; junction bases with no gene match: 5. CDR3 length: 16 residues. From germline, CDR1 is LGHDT and CDR2 YNNKEL (reference sequence). The CDR3 coding sequence is TGTGCCAGCAGCCAAACAAGCGGGGGGAGCTCCTACGAGCAGTACTTC. It is translated as CASSQTSGGSSYEQYF.